This T cell receptor (beta chain) was sequenced in a study of blood T cell repertoires in COVID-19. Study at large: COVID-19 samples, acute and convalescent, were from the United States, Italy and Spain. T cells, B-cell-depleted T cells, or PBMCs supplied cDNA or gDNA.

CDR1 and CDR2 from the germline V gene are GTSNPN and SVGIG (reference sequence). The CDR3 covers 15 residues. The ends lost 3 bases at V and 2 bases at J; junction bases unmatched: 4. Original handling: By means of reference gene primer amplification, nucleated cell counts were estimated. The method was immunoSEQ multiplex PCR; TCRdb's version includes in-frame clones alone and lacks a portion of them. The V and J calls and clone size are taken from that table; D and trimming were inferred from the DNA. The repertoire holds fewer than 250,000 clones, around 78% seen once, with approximately 2.5% in the top ten. This clone was picked up one time.

The source material was peripheral blood. The rearrangement links TRBV30 to TRBJ2-1; 10 bases match TRBD2. The sequence derives from a woman aged 70-85 years with active or convalescent COVID-19. DNA of the CDR3: TGTGCCTGGAGCGGGACTAGCGACGCCTACAATGAGCAGTTCTTC. It encodes CAWSGTSDAYNEQFF. The variable domain in full, with the rest retrieved from reference TRBV30 and TRBJ2-1, is SQTIHQWPATLVQPVGSPLSLECTVEGTSNPNLYWYRQAAGRGLQLLFYSVGIGQISSEVPQNLSASRPQDRQFILSSKKLLLSDSGFYLCAWSGTSDAYNEQFFGPGTRLTVL.